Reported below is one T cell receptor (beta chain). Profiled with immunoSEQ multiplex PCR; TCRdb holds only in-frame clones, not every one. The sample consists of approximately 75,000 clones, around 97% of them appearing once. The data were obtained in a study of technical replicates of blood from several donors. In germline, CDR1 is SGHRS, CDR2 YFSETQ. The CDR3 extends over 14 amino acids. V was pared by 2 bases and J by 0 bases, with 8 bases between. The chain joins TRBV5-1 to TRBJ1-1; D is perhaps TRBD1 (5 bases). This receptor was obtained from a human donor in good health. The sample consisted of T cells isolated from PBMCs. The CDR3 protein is CASSLQELNTEAFF. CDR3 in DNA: TGCGCCAGCAGCTTACAGGAACTGAACACTGAAGCTTTCTTT. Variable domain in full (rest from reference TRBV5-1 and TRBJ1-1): KAGVTQTPRYLIKTRGQQVTLSCSPISGHRSVSWYQQTPGQGLQFLFEYFSETQRNKGNFPGRFSGRQFSNSRSEMNVSTLELGDSALYLCASSLQELNTEAFFGQGTRLTVV.